The 26 T cell receptor beta chains listed next were all sequenced from one sample in a study of technical replicates of blood from a few donors (dated by TCRdb to the late 2010s). Library prep was done by the immunoSEQ multiplex PCR assay. TCRdb limited this immuneACCESS table to in-frame rearrangements with V and J called. A share of clones is missing; checked studies link under half to unresolved V genes, and the rest is unexplained. The sample yields about 9,400 clones; 90% to 95% were counted once. 8% to 9.5% of the sample lies in the top ten. The sequenced material came from PBMCs. Receptor source: a human donor in good health.

The CDR3 sequence is CASSRQTQTGDEQYF. The CDR3 DNA sequence: TGTGCCAGCAGCCGACAAACCCAGACAGGCGACGAGCAGTACTTC. V usage is TRBV11-2 and J usage is TRBJ2-7; a weak D match, TRBD1 (6 bases). This CDR3 contains 15 residues. Germline CDR1 is SGHAT and CDR2 is FQNNGV. Trimming shortened V by 5 bases and J by 5 bases, and 19 bases separated the two germline ends.

The chain combines TRBV2 with TRBJ2-1; no clear D gene. Trimming removed 1 base from V and 6 bases from J, with 7 bases in between. CDR3 length: 13 residues. Per the germline V gene, CDR1 is SNHLY and CDR2 is FYNNEI. CDR3 sequence: CASSEGPLNEQFF. As DNA, the CDR3 is TGTGCCAGCAGTGAAGGGCCCCTCAATGAGCAGTTCTTC.

The gene calls are TRBV29-1 and TRBJ2-7, with 7 bases aligning to TRBD1. The germline gives CDR1 SQVTM, CDR2 ANQGSEA. V gave up 2 bases and J gave up 6 bases; unmatched junction bases: 7. The length of the CDR3 is 13 residues. CDR3 coding DNA: TGCAGCGTTGAATTAGCGACAGGGATCGAGCAGTACTTC. Translated, it gives CSVELATGIEQYF.

The chain has TRBV6-1 and TRBJ2-1; a possible D gene is TRBD1 (6 bases). Germline V gene lookup returns CDR1 MNHNS and CDR2 SASEGT. Trimming removed 10 bases at V and 4 bases at J, with 14 bases between. The CDR3 runs to 13 residues. CDR3: CATSLQGYNEQFF. The DNA for the CDR3 is TGTGCCACCTCCCTACAGGGATACAATGAGCAGTTCTTC.

The chain combines TRBV28 with TRBJ1-5, with D possibly TRBD1 on 5 matching bases. V was shortened by 3 bases and J by 5 bases, with 11 bases between the two germline ends. Per the germline V gene, CDR1 is MDHEN and CDR2 is SYDVKM. This CDR3 is built from 14 residues. This chain's CDR3 is CASSFQGWDQPQHF. The CDR3 DNA reads TGTGCCAGCAGTTTTCAGGGATGGGATCAGCCCCAGCATTTT.

The CDR3 nucleotides read TGTGCCACCAGGGCGAACAGGGGGCTTTACTATGGCTACACCTTC. It yields the protein CATRANRGLYYGYTF. The V gene is TRBV15, the J gene TRBJ1-2; 9 positions match TRBD1. Germline V CDR1 and CDR2: LNHNV, YYDKDF (reference sequence). J was trimmed by 3 bases and V by 6 bases; bases with no gene match: 8. The CDR3 contains 15 residues. The full variable domain, its missing parts supplied by reference TRBV15 and TRBJ1-2, is DAMVIQNPRYQVTQFGKPVTLSCSQTLNHNVMYWYQQKSSQAPKLLFHYYDKDFNNEADTPDNFQSRRPNTSFCFLDIRSPGLGDTAMYLCATRANRGLYYGYTFGSGTRLTVV.

The chain combines TRBV5-6 with TRBJ1-5; 7 bases line up with TRBD1. V was clipped by 0 bases and J by 1 base; unmatched bases: 1. Per the germline V gene, CDR1 is SGHDT and CDR2 is YYEEEE. This CDR3 has 15 residues. CDR3 amino acids: CASSLAGGSNQPQHF. CDR3 DNA sequence: TGTGCCAGCAGCTTGGCAGGGGGGAGCAATCAGCCCCAGCATTTT.

The chain employs TRBV5-1 and TRBJ2-2; 15 nucleotides agree with TRBD2. The CDR3 totals 17 residues. Germline V gene data show CDR1 as SGHRS and CDR2 as YFSETQ. After removal of 4 bases from V and 4 bases from J, the junction contained 5 bases not matched to a gene. The CDR3 bases are TGCGCCAGCAGCAGGGGACTAGCGGGAGGTAGCACCGGGGAGCTGTTTTTT. This codes for CASSRGLAGGSTGELFF.

The chain carries TRBV2 and TRBJ2-5, with 7 bases that match TRBD1. Germline loops: CDR1 SNHLY, CDR2 FYNNEI. The J segment lost 5 bases and the V segment lost 7 bases, leaving 10 bases of the junction unmatched. The CDR3 spans 14 residues. The CDR3 coding sequence is TGTGCCAGCACGCCACAGGGGTCCGGGGAGACCCAGTACTTC. Translation: CASTPQGSGETQYF.

This clone came up a few times. The CDR3 sequence is CASSVKGDGPYEQYF. The CDR3 DNA reads TGTGCCAGCAGTGTGAAAGGGGATGGGCCCTACGAGCAGTACTTC. The chain employs TRBV6-4 and TRBJ2-7, with D perhaps TRBD1 (5 bases). Trimming pared 4 bases from V and 2 bases from J, leaving 15 bases between. The CDR3 is made up of 15 amino acids. Germline values: CDR1 MRHNA, CDR2 SNTAGT.

The V call is TRBV9, the J call TRBJ2-6, with D unresolved. The germline V and J ends were trimmed by 4 bases and 4 bases, with 15 bases remaining between them. This CDR3 contains 16 residues. CDR1 is SGDLS, CDR2 YYNGEE, per germline. The chain's CDR3 is CASSRDDTAGANVLTF. CDR3 nucleotides: TGTGCCAGCAGCCGAGACGACACAGCCGGGGCCAACGTCCTGACTTTC.

This clone was observed a handful of times. The chain combines TRBV6-1 with TRBJ1-1; D is unresolved. The germline V gene has CDR1 MNHNS and CDR2 SASEGT. The CDR3 covers 12 residues. Trimming removed 1 base at V and 5 bases at J, with 5 bases between. CDR3 nucleotide sequence: TGTGCCAGCAGTGAAGAGACAACTGAAGCTTTCTTT. Encoded protein: CASSEETTEAFF.

This clone occurred once. The gene calls are TRBV11-3 and TRBJ2-3; 11 bases align to TRBD2. This CDR3 region has 15 residues. Germline CDR1 is SGHNT and CDR2 is YENEEA. With V trimmed by 4 bases and J by 3 bases, 3 bases remained unmatched. The CDR3 region has the DNA TGTGCCAGCAGCTCCCGGACTAGCGGGACAGATACGCAGTATTTT. Protein: CASSSRTSGTDTQYF.

The chain is built from TRBV30 and TRBJ1-3, with 9 positions matching TRBD1. V lost 5 bases to trimming and J lost 0 bases; unmatched junction nucleotides: 2. The germline gives CDR1 GTSNPN, CDR2 SVGIG (reference sequence). The CDR3 extends over 14 amino acids. CDR3 nucleotides: TGTGCCTGGGGGACAGGGAACTCTGGAAACACCATATATTTT. Protein product: CAWGTGNSGNTIYF.

The rearrangement joins TRBV13 to TRBJ2-1, with 11 bases fitting TRBD2. This CDR3 contains 12 residues. The J segment lost 13 bases and the V segment lost 3 bases, leaving 2 bases of the junction unmatched. Germline-derived CDR1 and CDR2 are PRHDT and FYEKMQ (reference sequence). CDR3 nucleotides: TGTGCCAGCAGCTTTAGCGGGAGGGCCCAGTTCTTC. It translates to CASSFSGRAQFF. Variable domain in full (rest from reference TRBV13 and TRBJ2-1): AAGVIQSPRHLIKEKRETATLKCYPIPRHDTVYWYQQGPGQDPQFLISFYEKMQSDKGSIPDRFSAQQFSDYHSELNMSSLELGDSALYFCASSFSGRAQFFGPGTRLTVL.

This chain uses TRBV7-9 with TRBJ1-1, with unresolved D. Germline CDR1 SEHNR, CDR2 FQNEAQ (reference sequence). Trimming left V 1 base short and J 4 bases short, with 10 bases between. The CDR3 runs to 14 residues. Here the CDR3 DNA reads TGTGCCAGCAGCTTAGTCAGTTTCCCCACTGAAGCTTTCTTT. Translating it yields CASSLVSFPTEAFF. The whole variable domain, filled in from reference TRBV7-9 and TRBJ1-1, reads DTGVSQNPRHKITKRGQNVTFRCDPISEHNRLYWYRQTLGQGPEFLTYFQNEAQLEKSRLLSDRFSAERPKGSFSTLEIQRTEQGDSAMYLCASSLVSFPTEAFFGQGTRLTVV.

The rearrangement uses TRBV5-8 and TRBJ1-1, with a tentative D call TRBD1 (5 bases). Per germline, CDR1 SGHTS and CDR2 YDEGEE. Deletions cut 6 bases from V and 3 bases from J, with 15 bases between. The length of the CDR3 is 14 residues. For the CDR3, the DNA is TGTGCCAGCATCGAGCTTCCAGGGCACACTGAAGCTTTCTTT. Translation: CASIELPGHTEAFF. The full variable domain, rest sourced from reference TRBV5-8 and TRBJ1-1, is EAGVTQSPTHLIKTRGQQATLRCSPISGHTSVYWYQQALGLGLQFLLWYDEGEERNRGNFPPRFSGRQFPNYSSELNVNALELEDSALYLCASIELPGHTEAFFGQGTRLTVV.

The rearrangement uses TRBV6-6 and TRBJ1-3, with 7 bases identical to TRBD1. Germline V CDR1 and CDR2: MNHNY, SVGAGI (reference sequence). This CDR3 has 16 amino acids. V shed 2 bases and J 0 bases; nucleotides not matched to a gene: 4. CDR3 bases: TGTGCCAGCAGTTACGGGGGACAGAGCTCTGGAAACACCATATATTTT. Its protein is CASSYGGQSSGNTIYF.

This clone was found once. The V call is TRBV18, the J call TRBJ2-7; D may be TRBD1 (5 bases). Trimming shortened V by 0 bases and J by 3 bases, and 12 bases separated the two germline ends. CDR3 length: 15 amino acids. The V gene's germline CDR1 is KGHSH and CDR2 LQKENI. For the CDR3, the DNA is TGTGCCAGCTCACCACCGTCAGGGTTTAACTACGAGCAGTACTTC. Translated, it gives CASSPPSGFNYEQYF.

The V and J genes are TRBV27 and TRBJ1-1; possibly TRBD1 for D (5 bases). The CDR3 spans 14 residues. CDR1 MNHEY and CDR2 SMNVEV come from the germline V gene (reference sequence). V lost 2 bases, J lost 4 bases, and 11 bases lay in between. CDR3 sequence: CASSLVGGGTEAFF. In DNA, the CDR3 is TGTGCCAGCAGTTTAGTGGGGGGAGGCACTGAAGCTTTCTTT.

V and J are TRBV7-3 and TRBJ1-2; TRBD1 is a possible D gene (5 bases). Trimming pared 5 bases from V and 3 bases from J, leaving 10 bases between. The CDR3 sequence is 13 residues long. Germline V gives CDR1 SGHTA, CDR2 FQGTGA. The CDR3 reads CASSMGGDYGYTF. CDR3 coding DNA: TGTGCCAGCAGCATGGGGGGGGACTATGGCTACACCTTC.

CDR3 residues: CASLTWQGTEAFF. The CDR3 DNA reads TGTGCCAGCTTGACGTGGCAGGGTACTGAAGCTTTCTTT. The chain links TRBV18 to TRBJ1-1; D possibly corresponds to TRBD1 (5 bases). This CDR3 contains 13 residues. V gave up 7 bases and J gave up 5 bases, with 14 bases separating them. Germline values: CDR1 KGHSH, CDR2 LQKENI.

This clone was observed a few times. The V gene is TRBV25-1, the J gene TRBJ1-3; the D is unclear. CDR1 is MGHDK and CDR2 is SYGVNS in the germline V gene. The CDR3 has 16 residues. V was clipped by 2 bases and J by 1 base, with 12 bases between them. The CDR3 protein is CASSEDRRHSGNTIYF. The CDR3 bases are TGTGCCAGCAGTGAAGATCGGCGGCATTCTGGAAACACCATATATTTT.

This chain links TRBV30 with TRBJ2-5; perhaps TRBD1 as D (5 bases). This CDR3 contains 12 residues. V was cut by 2 bases and J by 5 bases, with 9 bases left in between. The germline CDR1 and CDR2 sequences are GTSNPN and SVGIG (reference sequence). CDR3 loop: CAWSKGLETQYF. The CDR3 region has the DNA TGTGCCTGGAGTAAGGGGCTCGAGACCCAGTACTTC.

In its sample, this clone was seen once. The chain recombines TRBV9 with TRBJ1-1, with D possibly matching TRBD1 (5 bases). V lost 2 bases to trimming and J lost 3 bases, with 8 bases between them. This CDR3 has 13 residues. Germline V gene sequence: CDR1 SGDLS, CDR2 YYNGEE. CDR3 sequence reads: CASSVKTDTEAFF. CDR3 coding DNA: TGTGCCAGCAGCGTTAAGACAGACACTGAAGCTTTCTTT.

This clone is a singleton in its sample. Here the CDR3 reads CASSGDRGSAGELFF. In DNA form, the CDR3 reads TGTGCCAGCAGCGGGGACAGGGGGTCGGCCGGGGAGCTGTTTTTT. The J gene is TRBJ2-2, the V gene TRBV2; 11 positions match TRBD1. The CDR3 has 15 amino acids. Germline-derived CDR1 and CDR2 are SNHLY and FYNNEI. With 6 bases clipped from V and 6 bases from J, the junction kept 6 bases outside the gene matches.